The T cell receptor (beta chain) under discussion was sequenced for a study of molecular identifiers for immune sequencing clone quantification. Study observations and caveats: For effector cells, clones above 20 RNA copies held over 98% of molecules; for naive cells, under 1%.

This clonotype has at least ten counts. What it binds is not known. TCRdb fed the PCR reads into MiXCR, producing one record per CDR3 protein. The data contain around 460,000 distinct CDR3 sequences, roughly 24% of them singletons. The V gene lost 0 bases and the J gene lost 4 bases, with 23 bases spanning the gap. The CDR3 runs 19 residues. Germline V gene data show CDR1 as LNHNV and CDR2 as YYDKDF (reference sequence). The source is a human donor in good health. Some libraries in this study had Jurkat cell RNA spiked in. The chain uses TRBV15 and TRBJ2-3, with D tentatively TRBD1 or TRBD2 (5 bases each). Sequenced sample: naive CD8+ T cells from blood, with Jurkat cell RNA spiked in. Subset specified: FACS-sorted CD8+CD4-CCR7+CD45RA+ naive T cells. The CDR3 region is CATSRDPLSRTWGSDTQYF. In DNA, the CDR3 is TGTGCCACCAGCAGAGATCCCTTGTCACGGACCTGGGGGTCAGATACGCAGTATTTT.